A selection of T cell receptor beta chains follows, all from one sample in a study of blood T cells in healthy people across ages. A single record per CDR3 protein comes from TCRdb applying MiXCR to the 5' RACE reads. The sample lists 1.4 million or so distinct CDR3 sequences; under 55% were seen once. Sequenced input: blood. These receptors were taken from a woman aged 18-29 years in good health. Both conserved end residues are part of each CDR3. D genes are given only for firm matches. The size field is filled for only some rows; it gives once, few, many or a size class.

>TRBV20-1|NA|NA|TRBJ2-7
CSARVSRDHGQYF
TGCAGTGCTAGAGTTTCCAGGGACCACGGGCAGTACTTC
>TRBV12-3/TRBV12-4|few|NA|TRBJ1-1
CASSFPTNTEAFF
TGTGCCAGCAGTTTCCCAACGAACACTGAAGCTTTCTTT
>TRBV20-1|NA|TRBD1|TRBJ1-2
CSASVGQGDGYTF
TGCAGTGCTAGCGTCGGACAGGGGGATGGCTACACCTTC
>TRBV3-1|NA|NA|TRBJ1-2
CASSQDRVTNYGYTF
TGTGCCAGCAGCCAAGATAGAGTTACTAACTATGGCTACACCTTC
>TRBV4-3|few|TRBD1|TRBJ1-4
CASSQEGTGGNEKLFF
TGCGCCAGCAGCCAAGAGGGGACAGGGGGAAACGAAAAACTGTTTTTT
>TRBV29-1|many|TRBD2|TRBJ2-1
CSVSAGGEQFF
TGCAGCGTTAGCGCGGGGGGTGAGCAGTTCTTC
>TRBV18|NA|NA|TRBJ1-1
CASSPRQEMNTEAFF
TGTGCCAGCTCACCTAGACAGGAAATGAACACTGAAGCTTTCTTT
>TRBV5-1|NA|NA|TRBJ1-6
CASFEGGYSSPLHF
TGCGCCAGCTTCGAGGGAGGGTATTCTTCACCCCTCCACTTT
>TRBV20-1|NA|NA|TRBJ2-5
CSASDTSRGAETQYF
TGCAGTGCTAGTGATACCTCCCGGGGCGCGGAGACCCAGTACTTC
>TRBV4-1|NA|NA|TRBJ2-3
CASSQEPVGYTDTQYF
TGCGCCAGCAGCCAAGAACCGGTGGGGTACACAGATACGCAGTATTTT
>TRBV7-9|few|NA|TRBJ1-2
CASSLNGVQINYGYTF
TGTGCCAGCAGCTTAAATGGGGTCCAGATTAACTATGGCTACACCTTC